This record covers a single T cell receptor beta chain. Per donor, one heparinised blood draw averaged roughly 120 mL. It was via CD45RO/CCR7/CD25/CD127/CD95/CD27 that CD4+ naive, central memory, regulatory and stem cell-like memory cells were sorted. The sample comes from a study of beta chain features in type 1 diabetes. Expressed TCRB transcripts were sequenced after all isolated RNA was converted to cDNA. Method: immunoSEQ multiplex PCR; TCRdb's copy keeps in-frame clones and lacks some. The repertoire holds about 200,000 clones, with 9.5% to 13% as singletons. Unmatched junction bases numbered 7, after V lost 6 bases and J lost 6 bases. Germline V gene lookup returns CDR1 ENHRY and CDR2 SYGVKD. This CDR3 has 13 residues.

Source material: central memory CD4+ T cells from blood. This TCR came from a man younger than 35 in good health. V gene TRBV10-3 combines with J gene TRBJ2-7; 8 bases line up with TRBD1. DNA of the CDR3: TGTGCCATCAGCGTTGGACAGGGACCCGAGCAGTACTTC. Its protein product is CAISVGQGPEQYF.